This TCR beta chain was sequenced during a study of T cells in pancreatic ductal adenocarcinoma. J lost 4 bases, V lost 4 bases, and 7 bases had no gene match. Germline-derived CDR1 and CDR2 are ENHRY and SYGVKD. The CDR3 covers 14 residues. Selected pancreatic ductal adenocarcinoma patients had undergone surgery without neoadjuvant therapy. This clone showed up just once. Its cognate antigen is unknown. Points from the study as a whole: Blood clonality (roughly 0.07) did not differ significantly from tumor (about 0.112).

Sequencing used immunoSEQ multiplex PCR; TCRdb keeps in-frame clones, though not all of them. The data hold about 100,000 clones, with about 95% observed a single time. Sequencing input: PBMCs. The TCR originated in a human donor with pancreatic ductal adenocarcinoma. The chain joins TRBV10-3 to TRBJ2-7, with TRBD2 matching over 7 bases. The CDR3 here is CAISAGLTGYEQYF. The CDR3 nucleotides are TGTGCCATCAGTGCGGGACTAACAGGATACGAGCAGTACTTC.